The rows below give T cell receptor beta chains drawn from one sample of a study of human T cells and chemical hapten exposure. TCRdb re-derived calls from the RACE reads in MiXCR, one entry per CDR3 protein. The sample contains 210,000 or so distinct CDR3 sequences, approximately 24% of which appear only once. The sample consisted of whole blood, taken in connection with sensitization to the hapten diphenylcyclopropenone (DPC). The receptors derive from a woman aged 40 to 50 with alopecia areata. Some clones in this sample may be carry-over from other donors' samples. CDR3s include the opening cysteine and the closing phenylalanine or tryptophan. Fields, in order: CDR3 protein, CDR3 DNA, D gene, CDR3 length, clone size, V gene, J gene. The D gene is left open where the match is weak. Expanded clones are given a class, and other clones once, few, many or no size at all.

cdr3_aa: CASSQVGTYEQYF
cdr3_nt: TGTGCCAGCAGCCAGGTCGGGACCTACGAGCAGTACTTC
d_call: .
cdr3_length: 13
clone_size: .
v_call: TRBV14
j_call: TRBJ2-7

cdr3_aa: CSADRGFGEKLFF
cdr3_nt: TGCAGTGCTGACAGGGGGTTCGGTGAAAAACTGTTTTTT
d_call: TRBD1
cdr3_length: 13
clone_size: .
v_call: TRBV20-1
j_call: TRBJ1-4

cdr3_aa: CASSLSGGGTQYF
cdr3_nt: TGTGCCAGCAGTTTATCGGGGGGGGGTACGCAGTATTTT
d_call: TRBD2
cdr3_length: 13
clone_size: .
v_call: TRBV27
j_call: TRBJ2-3

cdr3_aa: CASSSPGASTDTQYF
cdr3_nt: TGTGCCAGCAGTTCCCCCGGTGCTAGCACAGATACGCAGTATTTT
d_call: .
cdr3_length: 15
clone_size: few
v_call: TRBV28
j_call: TRBJ2-3

cdr3_aa: CATSRGREQPQHF
cdr3_nt: TGTGCCACCAGCAGAGGTAGGGAGCAGCCCCAGCATTTT
d_call: .
cdr3_length: 13
clone_size: .
v_call: TRBV15
j_call: TRBJ1-5

cdr3_aa: CASRFQGGNQPQHF
cdr3_nt: TGTGCCAGCAGGTTCCAGGGTGGCAATCAGCCCCAGCATTTT
d_call: .
cdr3_length: 14
clone_size: .
v_call: TRBV12-3/TRBV12-4
j_call: TRBJ1-5

cdr3_aa: CSAPSARGADTQYF
cdr3_nt: TGCAGTGCTCCCTCAGCAAGGGGGGCAGATACGCAGTATTTT
d_call: .
cdr3_length: 14
clone_size: many
v_call: TRBV20-1
j_call: TRBJ2-3

cdr3_aa: CATSIGEPNTEAFF
cdr3_nt: TGTGCCACCAGCATAGGTGAACCGAACACTGAAGCTTTCTTT
d_call: .
cdr3_length: 14
clone_size: few
v_call: TRBV15
j_call: TRBJ1-1

cdr3_aa: CASSWEGTNEKLFF
cdr3_nt: TGTGCCAGCAGTTGGGAGGGAACTAATGAAAAACTGTTTTTT
d_call: .
cdr3_length: 14
clone_size: .
v_call: TRBV28
j_call: TRBJ1-4

cdr3_aa: CSVGMETQYF
cdr3_nt: TGCAGCGTTGGAATGGAGACCCAGTACTTC
d_call: .
cdr3_length: 10
clone_size: .
v_call: TRBV29-1
j_call: TRBJ2-5

cdr3_aa: CATSDWDVGGEHDEQFF
cdr3_nt: TGTGCCACCAGTGATTGGGACGTAGGCGGGGAACACGATGAGCAGTTCTTC
d_call: .
cdr3_length: 17
clone_size: few
v_call: TRBV24-1
j_call: TRBJ2-1

cdr3_aa: CASSQSGRGETQYF
cdr3_nt: TGCGCCAGCAGCCAGAGCGGGAGGGGCGAGACCCAGTACTTC
d_call: TRBD2
cdr3_length: 14
clone_size: .
v_call: TRBV5-1
j_call: TRBJ2-5

cdr3_aa: CASSQDSGKQYF
cdr3_nt: TGCGCCAGCAGCCAAGATTCTGGGAAGCAGTACTTC
d_call: .
cdr3_length: 12
clone_size: few
v_call: TRBV4-3
j_call: TRBJ2-7

cdr3_aa: CASSYSSDGNEQFF
cdr3_nt: TGTGCCAGCAGTTACTCGAGTGACGGGAATGAGCAGTTCTTC
d_call: .
cdr3_length: 14
clone_size: few
v_call: TRBV6-6
j_call: TRBJ2-1

cdr3_aa: CASIPQLGSVTEAFF
cdr3_nt: TGTGCCAGCATTCCACAATTGGGGTCAGTCACTGAAGCTTTCTTT
d_call: .
cdr3_length: 15
clone_size: few
v_call: TRBV7-8
j_call: TRBJ1-1

cdr3_aa: CASSPRDTPYEQYF
cdr3_nt: TGTGCCAGCAGCCCCCGGGACACCCCCTACGAGCAGTACTTC
d_call: .
cdr3_length: 14
clone_size: .
v_call: TRBV7-9
j_call: TRBJ2-7

cdr3_aa: CASSDPGTGTYEQYF
cdr3_nt: TGTGCCAGCAGTGATCCGGGGACAGGGACCTACGAGCAGTACTTC
d_call: TRBD1
cdr3_length: 15
clone_size: .
v_call: TRBV25-1
j_call: TRBJ2-7

cdr3_aa: CASSFGYFQETQYF
cdr3_nt: TGTGCCAGCAGCTTTGGGTATTTCCAAGAGACCCAGTACTTC
d_call: .
cdr3_length: 14
clone_size: .
v_call: TRBV6-2/TRBV6-3
j_call: TRBJ2-5

cdr3_aa: CASSATGALLEKLFF
cdr3_nt: TGTGCCAGCAGCGCAACCGGGGCCCTCCTCGAAAAACTGTTTTTT
d_call: .
cdr3_length: 15
clone_size: .
v_call: TRBV9
j_call: TRBJ1-4

cdr3_aa: CATRKGTPPYEQYF
cdr3_nt: TGTGCCACCAGGAAAGGGACACCTCCCTACGAGCAGTACTTC
d_call: .
cdr3_length: 14
clone_size: .
v_call: TRBV15
j_call: TRBJ2-7

cdr3_aa: CASRRTSGEQYF
cdr3_nt: TGTGCCAGCAGACGAACCTCCGGGGAGCAGTACTTC
d_call: .
cdr3_length: 12
clone_size: few
v_call: TRBV6-5
j_call: TRBJ2-7

cdr3_aa: CASSRERAGDQPQHF
cdr3_nt: TGTGCCAGCAGCCGAGAGAGGGCAGGGGATCAGCCCCAGCATTTT
d_call: .
cdr3_length: 15
clone_size: .
v_call: TRBV4-2
j_call: TRBJ1-5

cdr3_aa: CSARDPTRNEQYF
cdr3_nt: TGCAGTGCTAGAGATCCAACTAGGAACGAGCAGTACTTC
d_call: .
cdr3_length: 13
clone_size: few
v_call: TRBV20-1
j_call: TRBJ2-7

cdr3_aa: CATSSGGSYYSGNTIYF
cdr3_nt: TGTGCCACCTCATCCGGCGGGTCATACTACTCTGGAAACACCATATATTTT
d_call: .
cdr3_length: 17
clone_size: .
v_call: TRBV6-5
j_call: TRBJ1-3

cdr3_aa: CSARGARDFGYTF
cdr3_nt: TGCAGTGCTAGAGGGGCCCGAGACTTTGGCTACACCTTC
d_call: .
cdr3_length: 13
clone_size: .
v_call: TRBV20-1
j_call: TRBJ1-2

cdr3_aa: CSVGGGLQETQYF
cdr3_nt: TGCAGCGTCGGAGGGGGGCTACAAGAGACCCAGTACTTC
d_call: .
cdr3_length: 13
clone_size: few
v_call: TRBV29-1
j_call: TRBJ2-5

cdr3_aa: CASSLAGSANQPQHF
cdr3_nt: TGCGCCAGCAGCTTGGCCGGATCCGCGAATCAGCCCCAGCATTTT
d_call: .
cdr3_length: 15
clone_size: .
v_call: TRBV5-1
j_call: TRBJ1-5

cdr3_aa: CAISENRGSADTQYF
cdr3_nt: TGTGCCATCAGTGAAAACAGGGGGTCGGCAGATACGCAGTATTTT
d_call: TRBD1
cdr3_length: 15
clone_size: .
v_call: TRBV10-3
j_call: TRBJ2-3

cdr3_aa: CASSADRGRETQYF
cdr3_nt: TGTGCCAGCAGCGCGGACAGGGGGCGAGAGACCCAGTACTTC
d_call: TRBD1
cdr3_length: 14
clone_size: .
v_call: TRBV9
j_call: TRBJ2-5

cdr3_aa: CASSFRTGGLYNEQFF
cdr3_nt: TGTGCCAGCAGCTTTAGGACAGGGGGGCTCTACAATGAGCAGTTCTTC
d_call: TRBD1
cdr3_length: 16
clone_size: few
v_call: TRBV7-2
j_call: TRBJ2-1

cdr3_aa: CASSQEQREGAEQFF
cdr3_nt: TGCGCCAGCAGCCAAGAACAGCGGGAGGGAGCTGAGCAGTTCTTC
d_call: TRBD2
cdr3_length: 15
clone_size: few
v_call: TRBV4-1
j_call: TRBJ2-1

cdr3_aa: CATNGDVARHEQFF
cdr3_nt: TGTGCCACCAACGGGGACGTAGCAAGGCATGAGCAGTTCTTC
d_call: .
cdr3_length: 14
clone_size: .
v_call: TRBV15
j_call: TRBJ2-1